A single sample gave rise to the 19 T cell receptor beta chains below, sequenced in a study of blood T cell repertoires in COVID-19. Profiling relied on immunoSEQ multiplex PCR, and the TCRdb table lists in-frame clones only, not all of them. The data contain roughly 110,000 clones, over 75% of them singletons. The sequenced material came from peripheral blood. The receptors stem from a woman in her 70s who had recovered from COVID-19.

The chain uses TRBV28 and TRBJ1-5; D is unresolved. The V end was cut by 6 bases, the J end by 0 bases, with 6 bases between. Germline V CDR1 and CDR2: MDHEN, SYDVKM. CDR3 length: 13 residues. The CDR3 protein is CASSRYSNQPQHF. The CDR3 nucleotides are TGTGCCAGCAGCCGGTATAGCAATCAGCCCCAGCATTTT.

The CDR3: CASMDRGNTGELFF. In DNA, the CDR3 is TGTGCCAGTATGGACAGGGGGAACACCGGGGAGCTGTTTTTT. The chain carries TRBV2 and TRBJ2-2; TRBD1 matches 9 bases. CDR1 SNHLY and CDR2 FYNNEI come from the germline V gene. The junction had 3 bases not matched to a gene; V was cut back by 9 bases and J by 1 base. The CDR3 is 14 residues long.

The chain links TRBV3-1 (or the pseudogene TRBV3-2) to TRBJ2-4; TRBD1 matches 8 bases. CDR3 length: 14 amino acids. The V gene's germline CDR1 is LGHDT and CDR2 YNNKEL (reference sequence). V dropped 0 bases and J dropped 15; count of bases not matched to a gene: 10. CDR3 sequence (DNA): TGTGCCAGCAGCCAAGAAACAATGGACAGGGTTAGGTACTTC. It specifies CASSQETMDRVRYF.

The chain combines TRBV19 with TRBJ2-5; tentatively, D is TRBD1 (5 bases). Germline V gene sequence: CDR1 LNHDA, CDR2 SQIVND (reference sequence). CDR3 length: 12 amino acids. The V end was cut by 8 bases, the J end by 1 base, with 8 bases between. CDR3 coding DNA: TGTGCCAGTGGGGCTCGCCAAGAGACCCAGTACTTC. Amino acids: CASGARQETQYF.

The gene calls are TRBV28 and TRBJ2-2; 8 bases are shared with TRBD2. Germline V gene lookup returns CDR1 MDHEN and CDR2 SYDVKM. The CDR3 covers 15 residues. The junction had 4 bases not matched to a gene; V was cut back by 3 bases and J by 4 bases. The CDR3 protein is CASSLAGGLTGELFF. CDR3 sequence (DNA): TGTGCCAGCAGTTTGGCGGGAGGCCTCACCGGGGAGCTGTTTTTT.

The V and J genes are TRBV6-5 and TRBJ1-3; 7 nucleotides align to TRBD1. The CDR3 totals 14 residues. Trimming took 6 bases from V and 4 from J; bases not matched to a gene: 6. Germline assignment: CDR1 MNHEY and CDR2 SVGAGI. The CDR3, as DNA: TGTGCCAGCAGGGTCGGGACAGCCGGAAACACCATATATTTT. This encodes CASRVGTAGNTIYF.

The genes are TRBV30 and TRBJ2-7, with D perhaps TRBD2 (5 bases). Trimming shortened V by 5 bases and J by 6 bases, and 14 bases separated the two germline ends. In germline, CDR1 is GTSNPN, CDR2 SVGIG (reference sequence). The CDR3 totals 12 residues. Here the CDR3 reads CAWGRTWGEQYF. The CDR3 nucleotides are TGTGCCTGGGGACGGACTTGGGGCGAGCAGTACTTC.

The rearrangement joins TRBV18 to TRBJ1-1; possibly TRBD1 for D (5 bases). CDR1 is KGHSH and CDR2 is LQKENI in the germline V gene. This CDR3 has 12 residues. Trimming shortened V by 7 bases and J by 8 bases, and 14 bases separated the two germline ends. CDR3 DNA sequence: TGTGCCAGCTTTCAGGGAGGGTCAGAAGCTTTCTTT. As protein: CASFQGGSEAFF.

CDR3 coding DNA: TGTGCCAGCAGCTTAACCGCCCAGGGGGCGTATGGCTACACCTTC. This translates into CASSLTAQGAYGYTF. The chain couples TRBV7-3 to TRBJ1-2; 8 bases line up with TRBD1. Germline CDR1 SGHTA, CDR2 FQGTGA. Trimming at V came to 0 bases and at J to 5 bases, leaving 5 bases not matched to a gene. The CDR3 consists of 15 residues.

The gene calls are TRBV7-2 and TRBJ2-7; 8 bases match TRBD1. This CDR3 is 15 amino acids long. Looked up from germline, CDR1 is SGHTA and CDR2 is FQGNSA. V was pared by 1 base and J by 4 bases, with 6 bases of the junction left unmatched. The CDR3 DNA reads TGTGCCAGCAGCTTAGGAGGGACAGGAGGATACGAGCAGTACTTC. Protein product: CASSLGGTGGYEQYF.

This chain joins TRBV30 and TRBJ1-6; a weak D match, TRBD1 (5 bases). Germline V gives CDR1 GTSNPN, CDR2 SVGIG (reference sequence). The CDR3 spans 14 residues. V was pared by 2 bases and J by 8 bases, with 13 bases between. The CDR3 reads CAWSIGPGDSPLHF. For the CDR3, the DNA is TGTGCCTGGAGTATCGGCCCGGGGGATTCACCCCTCCACTTT.

This clone was seen just once. This chain uses TRBV28 with TRBJ2-7, with a possible D match to TRBD1 (6 bases). The CDR3 contains 20 residues. Trimming removed 4 bases from V and 2 bases from J, with 30 bases in between. Germline loops: CDR1 MDHEN, CDR2 SYDVKM. This CDR3 is CASSSLSLLDRTAGPYEQYF. The CDR3 region has the DNA TGTGCCAGCAGTTCCCTTTCCCTGTTAGACAGGACCGCAGGGCCCTACGAGCAGTACTTC.

The chain couples TRBV4-2 to TRBJ2-7; 14 nucleotides match TRBD2. CDR1 and CDR2 (germline): LGHNA, YNFKEQ. V lost 0 bases, J lost 2 bases, and 6 bases stayed unmatched. The CDR3 is 18 residues long. The CDR3 protein is CASSQESGLAGVPYEQYF. For the CDR3, the DNA is TGTGCCAGCAGCCAAGAATCGGGACTAGCGGGAGTACCCTACGAGCAGTACTTC.

The V and J genes are TRBV27 and TRBJ1-2; 11 bases align to TRBD1. CDR1 and CDR2 (germline): MNHEY, SMNVEV (reference sequence). The trim removed 7 bases at V and 4 bases at J, leaving 8 bases unmatched. The CDR3 length is 15 residues. This chain's CDR3 is CASTARGTGGYGYTF. The CDR3 region has the DNA TGTGCCAGCACCGCCAGAGGGACAGGGGGCTATGGCTACACCTTC.

The chain links TRBV6-6 to TRBJ1-2; the D gene is possibly TRBD1 (6 bases). Between the trimmed V and J ends, which lost 4 bases and 8 bases, there was a span of 17 bases. Germline CDR1 MNHNY, CDR2 SVGAGI (reference sequence). This CDR3 region has 14 residues. The CDR3 DNA sequence: TGTGCCAGCAGTTTGGGGACCCCGGGGGGCGGCTACACCTTC. Translation: CASSLGTPGGGYTF.

The chain joins TRBV29-1 to TRBJ1-1; 9 bases line up with TRBD1. Trimming removed 6 bases from V and 12 bases from J; junction bases left unmatched: 17. Looked up from germline, CDR1 is SQVTM and CDR2 is ANQGSEA. The CDR3 has 14 amino acids. The CDR3: CSVGDRDRVGKTFF. CDR3 DNA: TGCAGCGTCGGAGATCGGGACAGGGTGGGGAAAACTTTCTTT.

This chain uses TRBV5-4 with TRBJ2-7; the match to TRBD2 covers 10 bases. V lost 7 bases to trimming and J lost 4 bases; unmatched junction nucleotides: 8. Looked up from germline, CDR1 is SGHNT and CDR2 is YYREEE (reference sequence). This CDR3 region has 14 residues. The CDR3 loop is CASSPGLAYYEQYF. In DNA, the CDR3 is TGTGCCAGCTCTCCGGGACTAGCGTATTACGAGCAGTACTTC.

The rearrangement uses TRBV19 and TRBJ1-1; no reliable D call. V was cut by 1 base and J by 7 bases, with 7 bases left in between. The CDR3 consists of 12 residues. CDR1 is LNHDA and CDR2 is SQIVND in the germline V gene (reference sequence). CDR3 in DNA: TGTGCCAGTAGTATAGGCCAGGTTGAAGCTTTCTTT. Its protein product is CASSIGQVEAFF.

The rearrangement uses TRBV9 and TRBJ1-1, with 7 positions matching TRBD1. The J segment lost 0 bases and the V segment lost 2 bases, leaving 4 bases of the junction unmatched. The CDR3 runs 15 residues. CDR1 is SGDLS and CDR2 is YYNGEE in the germline V gene. The DNA of the CDR3 is TGTGCCAGCAGCGTCCAGGGGGATTTGAACACTGAAGCTTTCTTT. Residues: CASSVQGDLNTEAFF.